The rows below give T cell receptor beta chains drawn from one sample of a study of blood T cell repertoires in COVID-19. Some clones are missing from TCRdb's copy, which holds only in-frame ones; the method was immunoSEQ multiplex PCR. The data contain 370,000 or so clones, roughly 86% of them seen just once; the ten biggest clones take up roughly 1.2%. Material for sequencing was peripheral blood. These TCRs come from a human donor with acute or convalescent COVID-19. The donor label of this sample is uncertain. CDR3s include the opening cysteine and the closing phenylalanine or tryptophan. Each record gives: V gene, J gene, CDR3 protein.

>TRBV13|TRBJ2-1
CASSSGTSGTNEQFF
>TRBV5-1|TRBJ1-1
CASSWAAGLTEAFF
>TRBV28|TRBJ1-2
CASSLTAYRYTF
>TRBV2|TRBJ1-5
CASSDVQPNQPQHF
>TRBV2|TRBJ2-3
CASSKEAGGGYF
>TRBV7-2|TRBJ2-7
CASSLAGGIGTEQYF
>TRBV6-5|TRBJ1-6
CASSLQGSPLHF
>TRBV4-1|TRBJ2-3
CASSQNPGLGLHTQYF
>TRBV29-1|TRBJ1-1
CSVVRERLRETEAFF
>TRBV7-8|TRBJ1-2
CASSPRTGSPSGYTF
>TRBV19|TRBJ1-4
CASSNGWWNEKLFF
>TRBV3-1/TRBV3-2|TRBJ2-2
CASSQTDSGRGTGELFF
>TRBV4-1|TRBJ2-2
CASSQAYGGANTGELFF
>TRBV7-6|TRBJ2-2
CASSRNPSGGAGGELFF
>TRBV6-5|TRBJ1-4
CASSYSPPEKLFF
>TRBV2|TRBJ1-6
CASQYQNSPLHF
>TRBV19|TRBJ1-1
CASSIRRGLNTEAFF
>TRBV18|TRBJ2-5
CASSQTIQETQYF
>TRBV3-1/TRBV3-2|TRBJ2-5
CASSQAGLRLETQYF
>TRBV5-4|TRBJ2-5
CASSLTQGAGETQYF
>TRBV30|TRBJ2-1
CACTLRGPPYNEQFF
>TRBV30|TRBJ1-3
CAWSVGGSGNTIYF
>TRBV5-1|TRBJ1-6
CASSITTGIYSPLHF
>TRBV18|TRBJ2-3
CASSPLEGGRTDTQYF
>TRBV6-2/TRBV6-3|TRBJ2-1
CASSSTPIEQFF
>TRBV5-1|TRBJ2-2
CASTGWQGVNTGELFF
>TRBV27|TRBJ1-1
CASSYRGANTEAFF
>TRBV6-5|TRBJ2-2
CASSYSFTANTGELFF
>TRBV5-5|TRBJ1-2
CASSLAADRGLEGYTF
>TRBV4-1|TRBJ2-3
CASSQPLDTQYF
>TRBV27|TRBJ1-5
CASNAGYSNQPQHF
>TRBV10-2|TRBJ1-1
CASSESGHWNTEAFF
>TRBV2|TRBJ1-5
CASSRDRGQGNQPQHF
>TRBV5-6|TRBJ2-7
CASSSLLYYEQYF
>TRBV24-1|TRBJ1-4
CATSDSGSSEKLFF
>TRBV18|TRBJ1-1
CASSLQGQAEAFF
>TRBV18|TRBJ1-5
CASSPPNRGNQPQHF
>TRBV5-6|TRBJ2-1
CASSRDRGVGEQFF
>TRBV2|TRBJ1-1
CASSATGVTEAFF
>TRBV2|TRBJ1-4
CASSSPGQKNEKLFF
>TRBV19|TRBJ2-1
CASTSAGQGINEQFF
>TRBV7-2|TRBJ1-2
CASSFIRGGGYTF
>TRBV7-6|TRBJ1-2
CASSSTGKGRVDGYTF
>TRBV18|TRBJ1-1
CASSPSGNTEAFF
>TRBV7-9|TRBJ1-3
CASSGPGGASGNTIYF